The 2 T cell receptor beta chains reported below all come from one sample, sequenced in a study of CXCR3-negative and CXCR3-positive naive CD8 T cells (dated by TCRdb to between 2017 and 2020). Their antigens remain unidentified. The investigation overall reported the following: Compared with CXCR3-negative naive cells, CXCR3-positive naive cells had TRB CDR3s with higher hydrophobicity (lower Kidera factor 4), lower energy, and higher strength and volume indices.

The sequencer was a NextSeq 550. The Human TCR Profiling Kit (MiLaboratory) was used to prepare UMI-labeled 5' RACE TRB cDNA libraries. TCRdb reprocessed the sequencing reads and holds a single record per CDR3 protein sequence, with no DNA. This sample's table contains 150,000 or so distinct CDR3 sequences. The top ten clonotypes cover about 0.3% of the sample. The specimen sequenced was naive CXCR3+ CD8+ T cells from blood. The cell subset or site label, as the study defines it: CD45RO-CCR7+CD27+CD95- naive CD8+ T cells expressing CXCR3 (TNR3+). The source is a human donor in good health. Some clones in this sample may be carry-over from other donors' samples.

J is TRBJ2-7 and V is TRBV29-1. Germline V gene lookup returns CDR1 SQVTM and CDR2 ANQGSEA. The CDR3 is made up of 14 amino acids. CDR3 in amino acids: CSVVMASSGYEQYF.

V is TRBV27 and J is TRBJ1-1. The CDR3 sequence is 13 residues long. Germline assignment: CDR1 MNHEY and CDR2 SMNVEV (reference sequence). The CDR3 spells CASRVTSNTEAFF.